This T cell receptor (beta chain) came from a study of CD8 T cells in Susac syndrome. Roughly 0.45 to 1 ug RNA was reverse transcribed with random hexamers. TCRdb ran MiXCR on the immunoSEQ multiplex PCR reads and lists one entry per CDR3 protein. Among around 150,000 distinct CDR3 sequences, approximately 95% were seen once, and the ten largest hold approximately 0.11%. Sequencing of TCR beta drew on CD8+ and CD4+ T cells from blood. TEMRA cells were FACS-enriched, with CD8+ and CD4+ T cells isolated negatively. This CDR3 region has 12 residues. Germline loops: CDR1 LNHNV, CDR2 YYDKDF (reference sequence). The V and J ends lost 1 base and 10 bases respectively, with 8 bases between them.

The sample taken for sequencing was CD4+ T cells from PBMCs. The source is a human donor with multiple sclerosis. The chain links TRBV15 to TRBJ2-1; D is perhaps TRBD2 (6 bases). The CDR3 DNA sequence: TGTGCCACCAGCAGAGTCCGGGGGGAGCAGTTCTTC. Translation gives CATSRVRGEQFF.